This T cell receptor (beta chain) was observed in a study of T cell repertoires in cytomegalovirus infection. The wider study: Public TCR beta signatures provided an indication of both CMV infection and a matching HLA type.

Broader study findings: Identification of carriers of CMV plus the relevant HLA was achieved through cumulative public TCR beta family frequency.

MiXCR, run by TCRdb on the reads, gives a single entry per CDR3 protein. This sample carries about 530,000 distinct CDR3 sequences, around 27% of them seen once, and the ten largest clones take around 13%. Concerning this clonotype: Its antigen is currently unknown.

V trimming: 0 bases; J trimming: 6 bases; junction bases outside the gene matches: 6. The CDR3 is made up of 16 amino acids. Germline V gene sequence: CDR1 MGHRA, CDR2 YSYEKL. The chain recombines TRBV4-1 with TRBJ2-1, with TRBD2 matching over 9 bases. The sequenced material came from PBMCs. The receptor's source is a human donor in good health (CMV status not recorded). Some clones in this sample may be carry-over from other donors' samples. CDR3 region: CASSQENSGRSNEQFF. In DNA, the CDR3 is TGCGCCAGCAGCCAAGAGAATAGCGGGAGAAGCAATGAGCAGTTCTTC.